This T cell receptor (beta chain) was captured in a study of T-cell memory formation after mild COVID-19. After 5'RACE with constant-segment primers, TCR alpha and TCR beta cDNA libraries carrying sample barcodes and UMIs were obtained. One entry per CDR3 protein results from TCRdb running MiXCR on the 5' RACE reads. Of hundreds of thousands of distinct CDR3 sequences in the sample, less than 20% were seen once. This CDR3 contains 12 residues. The V gene lost 10 bases and the J gene lost 4 bases, with 11 bases spanning the gap. The germline V gene encodes CDR1 SNHLY and CDR2 FYNNEI. The chain has TRBV2 and TRBJ1-5; D is uncertain. Input material: PBMCs or a T cell subset sorted from them (not recorded which). This clonotype was obtained from a young man who had mild COVID-19 (a few samples of this study predate the infection). Cell type and time point are not known. The chain's CDR3 is CATGIRNQPQHF. CDR3 nucleotides: TGTGCCACAGGTATACGAAATCAGCCCCAGCATTTT. The complete variable domain, with remaining parts taken from reference TRBV2 and TRBJ1-5, reads EPEVTQTPSHQVTQMGQEVILRCVPISNHLYFYWYRQILGQKVEFLVSFYNNEISEKSEIFDDQFSVERPDGSNFTLKIRSTKLEDSAMYFCATGIRNQPQHFGDGTRLSIL.